This TCR beta chain appears in the sequencing data of a study of blood T cell repertoires in COVID-19. For the study at large: Some COVID-19 samples were acute and others convalescent; all came from the United States, Italy and Spain. In each case, the material was cDNA or gDNA derived from T cells, B-cell-depleted T cells, or PBMCs.

Authors' processing steps: Amplification of reference gene primers provided the estimated nucleated cell counts. Measured with immunoSEQ multiplex PCR; TCRdb has only the in-frame clones, and not every one. Clone size and V and J calls were adopted from that table, with D and trimming inferred from the DNA. This repertoire shows around 120,000 clones, more than 60% found once; its top ten account for 2% to 2.5%. Sample: peripheral blood. This clonotype originated in a man in his 70s with acute or convalescent COVID-19.

The CDR3 loop is CAITQGNSPLHF. In DNA form, the CDR3 reads TGTGCCATCACCCAGGGTAATTCACCCCTCCACTTT. This chain joins TRBV10-3 and TRBJ1-6; D perhaps matches TRBD1 (5 bases). Germline V CDR1 and CDR2: ENHRY, SYGVKD. Trimming shortened V by 7 bases and J by 6 bases, and 7 bases separated the two germline ends. There are 12 residues in the CDR3.